The next 5 T cell receptor beta chains were all read from a single sample in a study of T cell repertoires in cytomegalovirus infection. Antigens for these TCRs are unknown. TCRdb re-called the reads with MiXCR, one entry per CDR3 protein. The sample holds some 68,000 distinct CDR3 sequences, approximately 24% seen once. Source material: PBMCs, sequenced either directly or after in vitro stimulation (not recorded which). The receptor source for this set is a human donor in good health (CMV status not recorded). Some clones in this sample may be carry-over from other donors' samples.

This clonotype was observed a single time. The CDR3 sequence is CASRGTRWGDGNEQFF. CDR3 nucleotides: TGTGCCAGTAGGGGGACTAGGTGGGGGGATGGCAATGAGCAGTTCTTC. The chain links TRBV19 to TRBJ2-1; 8 nucleotides line up with TRBD2. V shed 6 bases, J shed 6 bases, and the junction held 13 bases outside the gene matches. The CDR3 is made up of 16 amino acids. From germline, CDR1 is LNHDA and CDR2 SQIVND (reference sequence). The whole variable domain, remainder taken from reference TRBV19 and TRBJ2-1, is DGGITQSPKYLFRKEGQNVTLSCEQNLNHDAMYWYRQDPGQGLRLIYYSQIVNDFQKGDIAEGYSVSREKKESFPLTVTSAQKNPTAFYLCASRGTRWGDGNEQFFGPGTRLTVL.

The V call is TRBV20-1, the J call TRBJ1-2; D unresolved. Trimming removed 6 bases from V and 2 bases from J, with 16 bases in between. This CDR3 has 14 residues. Germline V gene sequence: CDR1 DFQATT, CDR2 SNEGSKA (reference sequence). Written as DNA, the CDR3 is TGCAGTGCCCCCGCCCCCGGGAAAAACTATGGCTACACCTTC. Its protein product is CSAPAPGKNYGYTF.

CDR3 region: CASSSEGQGHTEAFF. The CDR3 DNA follows: TGTGCCAGCAGCTCAGAGGGACAGGGCCACACTGAAGCTTTCTTT. The chain has TRBV5-6 and TRBJ1-1; TRBD1 matches 9 bases. The V and J ends lost 3 bases and 3 bases, in that order; junction bases with no gene match: 6. This CDR3 has 15 amino acids. Germline lookup yields CDR1 SGHDT and CDR2 YYEEEE.

In this sample, this clonotype turned up a few times. V and J are TRBV6-2 or TRBV6-3 and TRBJ2-2, with no clear D. The V gene lost 7 bases and the J gene lost 7 bases, with 10 bases spanning the gap. In germline, CDR1 is MNHEY, CDR2 SVGEGT. CDR3 length equals 12 residues. CDR3 nucleotide sequence: TGTGCCAGCACTTCTCTCGGCGGGGAGCTGTTTTTT. Its translation: CASTSLGGELFF.

The chain carries TRBV6-1 and TRBJ1-1; 7 nucleotides agree with TRBD1. J was trimmed by 1 base and V by 6 bases; bases with no gene match: 5. The CDR3 extends over 14 amino acids. Germline V lookup: CDR1 MNHNS, CDR2 SASEGT. DNA for the CDR3: TGTGCCAGCAGACAGGGGACGGCGAACACTGAAGCTTTCTTT. Protein: CASRQGTANTEAFF.